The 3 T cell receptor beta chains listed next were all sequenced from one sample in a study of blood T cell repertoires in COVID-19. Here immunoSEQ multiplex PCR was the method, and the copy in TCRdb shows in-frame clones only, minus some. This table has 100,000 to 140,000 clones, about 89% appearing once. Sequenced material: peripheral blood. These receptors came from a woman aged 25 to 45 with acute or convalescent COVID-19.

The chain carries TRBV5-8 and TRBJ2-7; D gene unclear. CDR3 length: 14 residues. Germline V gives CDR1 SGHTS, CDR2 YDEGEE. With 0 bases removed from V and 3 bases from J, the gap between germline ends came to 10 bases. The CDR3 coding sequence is TGTGCCAGCAGCTTGGGACATCAGAACTACGAGCAGTACTTC. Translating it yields CASSLGHQNYEQYF.

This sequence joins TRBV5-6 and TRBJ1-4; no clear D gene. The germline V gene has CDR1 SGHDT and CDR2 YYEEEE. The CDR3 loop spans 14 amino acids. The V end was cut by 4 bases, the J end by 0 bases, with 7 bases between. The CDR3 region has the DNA TGTGCCAGCAGCCTATATGCAACTAATGAAAAACTGTTTTTT. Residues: CASSLYATNEKLFF.

The CDR3, as DNA: TGTGCCAGCAGCCACATGGGGCAACCCCTCCACTTT. It specifies CASSHMGQPLHF. The rearrangement uses TRBV11-2 and TRBJ1-6; D possibly corresponds to TRBD1 (5 bases). This CDR3 comprises 12 residues. V shed 5 bases and J shed 12 bases, with 11 bases lying between them. Germline lookup yields CDR1 SGHAT and CDR2 FQNNGV.